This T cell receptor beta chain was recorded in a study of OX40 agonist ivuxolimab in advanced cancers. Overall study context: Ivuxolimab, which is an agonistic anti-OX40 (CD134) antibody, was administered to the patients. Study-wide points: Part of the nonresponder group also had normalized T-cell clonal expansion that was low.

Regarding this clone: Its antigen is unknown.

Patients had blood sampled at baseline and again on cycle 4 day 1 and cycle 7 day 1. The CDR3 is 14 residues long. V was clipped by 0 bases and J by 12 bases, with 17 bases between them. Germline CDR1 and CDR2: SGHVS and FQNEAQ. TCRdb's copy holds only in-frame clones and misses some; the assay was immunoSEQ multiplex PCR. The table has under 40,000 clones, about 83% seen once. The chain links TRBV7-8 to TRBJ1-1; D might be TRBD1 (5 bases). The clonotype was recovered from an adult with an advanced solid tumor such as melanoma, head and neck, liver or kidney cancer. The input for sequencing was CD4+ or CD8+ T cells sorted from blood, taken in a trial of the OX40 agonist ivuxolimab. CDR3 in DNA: TGTGCCAGCAGCTTAGCGATGACGGGGGTGGAAACTTTCTTT. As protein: CASSLAMTGVETFF.